These T cell receptor beta chains were read from a single sample in a study of technical replicates of blood from a handful of donors. Sequencing used immunoSEQ multiplex PCR; TCRdb keeps in-frame clones, though not all of them. The repertoire holds over 50,000 clones, with about 90% as singletons. The source material was PBMCs. These receptors were obtained from a human donor in good health. Some clones in this sample may be carry-over from other donors' samples. CDR3s include the opening cysteine and the closing phenylalanine or tryptophan. Fields, in order: V gene, D gene, J gene, clone size, CDR3 protein, CDR3 DNA. A D gene is named only where the DNA matches it firmly. Clone size appears in some rows only: once, few, many, or a class for an expanded clone.

>TRBV4-2|TRBD1|TRBJ2-2|-
CASSQSLGTGTGELFF
TGTGCCAGCAGCCAAAGCCTCGGGACAGGGACCGGGGAGCTGTTTTTT
>TRBV5-1|-|TRBJ2-5|-
CASSYEQETQYF
TGCGCCAGCAGCTACGAGCAAGAGACCCAGTACTTC
>TRBV6-6|TRBD1|TRBJ2-1|-
CASSYEGAAYNEQFF
TGTGCCAGCAGTTACGAGGGGGCGGCCTACAATGAGCAGTTCTTC
>TRBV7-2|-|TRBJ2-7|-
CASSLVTGSPAEQYF
TGTGCCAGCAGCCTAGTAACCGGGTCCCCCGCCGAGCAGTACTTC
>TRBV7-9|-|TRBJ2-1|-
CASSLGAGITYNEQFF
TGTGCCAGCAGCTTAGGCGCCGGGATTACCTACAATGAGCAGTTCTTC
>TRBV5-6|TRBD1|TRBJ2-7|-
CASSLLGQGSSYEQYF
TGTGCCAGCAGCTTGCTGGGACAGGGGTCCTCCTACGAGCAGTACTTC
>TRBV4-3|-|TRBJ1-5|-
CASSQDTRRGQPQHF
TGCGCCAGCAGCCAAGATACCCGGAGGGGCCAGCCCCAGCATTTT
>TRBV5-4|-|TRBJ2-1|-
CASSPSLVDNEQFF
TGTGCCAGCAGCCCCAGTCTAGTAGACAATGAGCAGTTCTTC
>TRBV7-6|-|TRBJ2-3|once
CASSLLAGLSTDTQYF
TGTGCCAGCAGCTTATTGGCAGGGCTGAGCACAGATACGCAGTATTTT
>TRBV29-1|-|TRBJ2-1|-
CSVLSLYSYNEQFF
TGCAGCGTTTTGAGCCTATACTCCTACAATGAGCAGTTCTTC
>TRBV9|TRBD2|TRBJ2-3|-
CASSVAGSGRAADTQYF
TGTGCCAGCAGCGTAGCGGGTAGCGGGAGGGCCGCAGATACGCAGTATTTT
>TRBV5-4|-|TRBJ1-1|-
CASQGGGRNTEAFF
TGTGCCAGCCAAGGTGGGGGGAGAAACACTGAAGCTTTCTTT
>TRBV23-1|TRBD1|TRBJ2-7|-
CASSQSKGDRAPYEQYF
TGCGCCAGCAGTCAATCGAAAGGGGACAGGGCCCCCTACGAGCAGTACTTC
>TRBV5-1|TRBD2|TRBJ2-4|-
CASSSGTIGDIQYF
TGCGCCAGCAGCTCAGGGACTATCGGGGACATTCAGTACTTC
>TRBV27|-|TRBJ2-7|-
CASSFPGMREQYF
TGTGCCAGCAGTTTCCCGGGTATGAGGGAGCAGTACTTC
>TRBV5-1|-|TRBJ2-5|-
CASSLVSDQETQYF
TGCGCCAGCAGCTTGGTTTCAGATCAAGAGACCCAGTACTTC
>TRBV5-1|-|TRBJ2-5|-
CASSLGVGGAGLQETQYF
TGCGCCAGCAGCTTGGGAGTTGGGGGGGCCGGTCTTCAAGAGACCCAGTACTTC
>TRBV4-3|-|TRBJ1-2|once
CASSQDRLDGYTF
TGCGCCAGCAGCCAAGACAGGTTGGATGGCTACACCTTC
>TRBV6-6|TRBD1|TRBJ2-7|once
CASRRDRVDSYEQYF
TGTGCCAGCAGACGGGACAGGGTAGACTCCTACGAGCAGTACTTC
>TRBV7-9|-|TRBJ2-1|once
CASSLIGGNEQFF
TGTGCCAGCAGCTTAATAGGCGGGAATGAGCAGTTCTTC
>TRBV11-2|-|TRBJ2-7|-
CASSLGASSYEQYF
TGTGCCAGCAGCTTAGGCGCGAGCTCCTACGAGCAGTACTTC
>TRBV5-4|TRBD1|TRBJ2-7|once
CASSLPSTGTYEQYF
TGTGCCAGCAGCCTCCCCTCGACAGGGACCTACGAGCAGTACTTC
>TRBV7-9|TRBD1|TRBJ1-6|few
CASSSDREEDSPLHF
TGTGCCAGCAGCTCGGACAGGGAAGAGGATTCACCCCTCCACTTT
>TRBV7-3|TRBD2|TRBJ2-2|-
CASSLNAGGLSGELFF
TGTGCCAGCAGCTTAAACGCGGGGGGGCTTTCCGGGGAGCTGTTTTTT
>TRBV11-2|TRBD1|TRBJ1-2|-
CASSSGTGLIDGNYGYTF
TGTGCCAGCAGCTCCGGGACAGGGCTTATAGACGGGAACTATGGCTACACCTTC
>TRBV6-6|-|TRBJ1-1|-
CASSSQGRKNTEAFF
TGTGCCAGCAGTTCCCAGGGCCGCAAAAACACTGAAGCTTTCTTT
>TRBV7-2|TRBD1|TRBJ1-4|-
CASSAGQGGEKLFF
TGTGCCAGCAGCGCGGGACAGGGGGGTGAAAAACTGTTTTTT
>TRBV6-1|-|TRBJ2-5|-
CASRLDRETQYF
TGTGCCAGCAGACTAGATCGGGAGACCCAGTACTTC
>TRBV18|TRBD2|TRBJ2-1|-
CASSPNTSGRKRNNEQFF
TGTGCCAGCTCACCAAATACTAGCGGGAGAAAAAGGAACAATGAGCAGTTCTTC
>TRBV7-9|TRBD2|TRBJ2-3|-
CASSWAGGTDTQYF
TGTGCCAGCAGCTGGGCGGGAGGCACAGATACGCAGTATTTT
>TRBV21-1|-|TRBJ2-6|-
CASTLRTGVSGANVLTF
TGTGCCAGCACCCTAAGGACAGGGGTCTCTGGGGCCAACGTCCTGACTTTC
>TRBV5-1|-|TRBJ1-4|-
CASSLQTGNEKLFF
TGCGCCAGCAGCTTGCAGACAGGAAATGAAAAACTGTTTTTT